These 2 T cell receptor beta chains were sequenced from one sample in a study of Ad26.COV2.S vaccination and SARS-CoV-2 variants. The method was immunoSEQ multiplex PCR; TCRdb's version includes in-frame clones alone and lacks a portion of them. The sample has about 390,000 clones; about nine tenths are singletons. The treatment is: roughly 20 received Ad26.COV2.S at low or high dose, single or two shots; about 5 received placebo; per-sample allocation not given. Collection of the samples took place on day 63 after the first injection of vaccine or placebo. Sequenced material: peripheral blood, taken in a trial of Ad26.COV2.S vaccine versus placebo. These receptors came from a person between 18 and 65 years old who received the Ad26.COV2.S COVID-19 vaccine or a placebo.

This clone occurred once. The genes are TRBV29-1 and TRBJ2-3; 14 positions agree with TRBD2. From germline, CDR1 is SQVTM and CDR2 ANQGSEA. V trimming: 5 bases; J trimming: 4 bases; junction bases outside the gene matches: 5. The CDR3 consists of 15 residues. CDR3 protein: CSVLGLAGEADTQYF. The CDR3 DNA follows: TGCAGCGTTTTGGGACTAGCGGGGGAGGCAGATACGCAGTATTTT.

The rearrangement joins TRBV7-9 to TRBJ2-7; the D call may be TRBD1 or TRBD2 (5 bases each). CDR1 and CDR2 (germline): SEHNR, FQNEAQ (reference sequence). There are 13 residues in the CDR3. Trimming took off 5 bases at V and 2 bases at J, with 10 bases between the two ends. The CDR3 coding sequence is TGTGCCAGCAGCCACGAGGGGACCTACGAGCAGTACTTC. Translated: CASSHEGTYEQYF.